This T cell receptor (beta chain) comes out of a study of blood T cells in healthy people across ages. Points from the study as a whole: When set beside aged donors, long-lived donors presented more naive CD4+ cells and higher diversity. In older individuals, TCR beta diversity per million T cells was lower, falling roughly linearly with age.

The second PCR ran about 6 to 12 cycles with a sample-barcoded 5' primer and J-beta primers. TCRdb reprocessed the 5' RACE reads via MiXCR and lists one record per CDR3 protein. The table lists over a million distinct CDR3 sequences, around 42% of them singletons. A few counts support this clonotype. No antigen is known for it. The CDR3 runs to 19 residues. The receptor was derived from a woman in her late teens or twenties in good health. The source material was blood. The chain employs TRBV21-1 and TRBJ1-2; the table assigns TRBD1, which was not confirmed against the DNA. TRBV21-1 is reported as a pseudogene. CDR3 coding DNA: TGTGCCAGCAGCAAAGGGGTAGGACAACCGACTGGGGCTAACTATGGCTACACCTTC. Protein sequence: CASSKGVGQPTGANYGYTF.